This T cell receptor beta chain was observed in a study of blood T cell repertoires in COVID-19 (dated by TCRdb to the early 2020s). General notes on the study: The collaborator samples originated in the United States, Italy and Spain and spanned the acute and convalescent phases of COVID-19. Where HLA class I and class II types were available, the types were taken from metadata supplied by the sample provider, not from assay-based typing. Samples came from the ongoing ImmuneRACE study (first 160 participants) plus 1,254 subjects from 6 global collaborators. The repertoires were made available in a free public database intended to serve as a resource for research on the immune response to SARS-CoV-2. The material from the prospective study consisted of cDNA or gDNA derived from T cells, B-cell-depleted T cells, or PBMCs. Sample metadata almost always included a de-identified subject ID, COVID-19 status, age in years and sex. The dataset comprised deeply sampled blood TCRbeta repertoires from subjects exposed to, actively infected with, or recovered from COVID-19.

The immunoSEQ Assay, a bias-controlled multiplex PCR, was used to amplify TCRbeta CDR3 regions from genomic DNA. On the authors' methods: Nucleated cell counts per sample were estimated from amplification of reference gene primers within the assay. Sequence reads were collapsed and filtered to measure the absolute abundance of every unique TCRbeta CDR3 rearrangement. For each sample, productive Simpson clonality was calculated by taking the square root of Simpson's diversity index across productive rearrangements. TCRdb took over this immuneACCESS table, retaining in-frame rearrangements with V and J assigned. Such tables are incomplete; in checked studies, under half of the missing clones stem from an unresolved V gene, and the remainder is unexplained. The V and J calls and clone size were taken over from that table, and D and trimming were inferred from the DNA. Counted in this sample were hundreds of thousands of clones; about 88% of them appeared once. The ten largest clones capture 3% of the sample.

Note on this clone: This clone's antigen is unknown. Base qualities were left out, and no much larger clone turns up one base away.

Study-level results and caveats: The amount of clinical and demographic metadata varied by source and participant and was provided uncurated.

Participants in the prospective study were enrolled through a virtual design, were aged roughly 18 to 100 years, and lived in approximately 24 United States geographic areas. To assign participants to cohorts, the prospective study relied on clinical history that participants themselves reported in a screening survey and a study questionnaire. ImmuneRACE Cohort 3 recovered participants were defined by two consecutive negative NP/OP PCR tests, healthcare professional clearance, or symptom resolution. Each participant in the prospective study had whole blood, serum and a nasopharyngeal or oropharyngeal swab collected by mobile phlebotomists. Prospective study participants could optionally give additional blood draws and questionnaires over an approximately two-month period. Prospective study blood samples were shipped either frozen or at room temperature before DNA extraction. The sequence derives from a woman between 45 and 60 years old who had recovered from COVID-19. The sequencing input was PBMCs or T cells enriched from blood (not recorded which).

This receptor has the CDR3 CASSLVAGVLSGELFF. In nucleotide form, the sequence is TGTGCCAGCAGCTTAGTAGCGGGAGTCCTCTCCGGGGAGCTGTTTTTT. Recombination linked TRBV11-2 to TRBJ2-2; 9 of the junction bases match TRBD2. V is pruned by 1 base and J by 6 bases, leaving 6 bases of the junction without a gene match. The germline V gene supplies CDR1 SGHAT and CDR2 FQNNGV. The CDR3 numbers 16 residues from cysteine through phenylalanine. The sequence is cut down to CDR3 DNA, 48 bases in frame from base 1.